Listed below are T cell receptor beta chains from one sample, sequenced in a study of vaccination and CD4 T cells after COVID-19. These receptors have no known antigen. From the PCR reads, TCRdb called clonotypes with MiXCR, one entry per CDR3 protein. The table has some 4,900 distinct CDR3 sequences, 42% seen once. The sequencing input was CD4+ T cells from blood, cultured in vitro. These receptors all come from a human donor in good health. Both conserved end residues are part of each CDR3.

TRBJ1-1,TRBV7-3,CASGAQGNTEAFF
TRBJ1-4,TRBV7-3,CASSLTGEEKLFF
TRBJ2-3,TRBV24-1,CATSDSRGIARNTQYF
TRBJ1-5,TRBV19,CASTPTGTWNQPQHF
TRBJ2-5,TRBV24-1,CATSDSMDRETQYF
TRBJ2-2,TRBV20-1,CSADRDTGELFF
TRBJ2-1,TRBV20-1,CSARVGGDGVQWEQFF
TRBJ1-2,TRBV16,CASKGALGSYGYTF
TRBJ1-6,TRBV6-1,CASSEGRWGSYNSPLHF
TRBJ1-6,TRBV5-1,CASSFRGNSPLHF
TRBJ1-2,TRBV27,CASSSTNRGGYTF
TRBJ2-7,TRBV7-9,CASSLSGGPYEQYF
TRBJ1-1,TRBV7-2,CASSPGWGPEAFF
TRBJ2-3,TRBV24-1,CATSTGMESDTQYF
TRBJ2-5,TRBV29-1,CSGWKETQYF
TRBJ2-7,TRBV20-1,CSARDFLAGESYEQYF
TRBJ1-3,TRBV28,CASSTGTHSGNTIYF
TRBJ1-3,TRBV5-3,CASRGIGNTIYF
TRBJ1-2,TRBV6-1,CASSPTGFTTGYTF
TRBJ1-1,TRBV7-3,CASSPPGSNTEAFF
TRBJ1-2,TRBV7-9,CASSHPNPYGYTF
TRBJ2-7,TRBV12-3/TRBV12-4,CASSLTSGIKEYF
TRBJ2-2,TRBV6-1,CASKILGGTGELFF
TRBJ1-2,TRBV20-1,CSARDQWYRGNYGYTF
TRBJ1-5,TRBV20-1,CSATESNQPQHF
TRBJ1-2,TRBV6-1,CASRQLSDGYTF
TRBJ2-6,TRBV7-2,CASSFVGANVLTF
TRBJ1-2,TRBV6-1,CASSQDSAGYTF
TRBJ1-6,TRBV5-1,CASRNTDSSDSPLHF
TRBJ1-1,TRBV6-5,CASSLSDRGQMYRAEAFF
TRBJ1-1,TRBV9,CASSAKTANTEAFF
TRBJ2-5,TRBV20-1,CSVGGHQETQYF
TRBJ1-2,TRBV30,CAWSGTPASYTF
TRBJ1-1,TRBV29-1,CSVETTEAFF
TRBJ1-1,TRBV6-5,CASSYPGRKTEAFF
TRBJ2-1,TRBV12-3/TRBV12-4,CASSLNPDNEQFF
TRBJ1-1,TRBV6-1,CASTRPGGGTEAFF
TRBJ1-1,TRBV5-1,CASTHDGGARNTEAFF
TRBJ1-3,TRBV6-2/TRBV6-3,CASSYSGGTTGNTIYF
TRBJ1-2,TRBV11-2,CASSRPDTGLYGYTF